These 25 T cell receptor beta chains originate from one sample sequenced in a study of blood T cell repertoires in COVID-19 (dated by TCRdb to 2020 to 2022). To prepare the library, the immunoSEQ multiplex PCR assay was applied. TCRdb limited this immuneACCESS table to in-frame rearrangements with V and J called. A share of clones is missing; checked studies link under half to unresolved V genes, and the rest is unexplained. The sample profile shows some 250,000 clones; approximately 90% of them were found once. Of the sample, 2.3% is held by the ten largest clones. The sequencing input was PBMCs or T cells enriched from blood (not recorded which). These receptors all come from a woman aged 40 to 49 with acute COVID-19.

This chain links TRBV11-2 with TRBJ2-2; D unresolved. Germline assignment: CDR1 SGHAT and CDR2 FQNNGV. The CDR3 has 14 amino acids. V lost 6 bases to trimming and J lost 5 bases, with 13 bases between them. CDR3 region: CASRPNYSTGELFF. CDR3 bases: TGTGCCAGCAGGCCCAACTACTCGACCGGGGAGCTGTTTTTT.

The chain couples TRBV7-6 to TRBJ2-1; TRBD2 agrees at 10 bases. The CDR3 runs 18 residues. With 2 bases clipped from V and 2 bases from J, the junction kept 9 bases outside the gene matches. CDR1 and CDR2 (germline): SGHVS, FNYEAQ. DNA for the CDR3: TGTGCCAGCAGCTTAACGAGTAGCGGGAGGCTACCCTACAATGAGCAGTTCTTC. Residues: CASSLTSSGRLPYNEQFF.

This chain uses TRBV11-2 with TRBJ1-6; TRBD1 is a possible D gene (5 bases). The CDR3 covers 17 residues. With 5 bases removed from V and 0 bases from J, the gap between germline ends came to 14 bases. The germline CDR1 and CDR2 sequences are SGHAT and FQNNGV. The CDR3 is CASSTPGGGSYNSPLHF. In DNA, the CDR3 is TGTGCCAGCAGCACCCCGGGGGGGGGCTCCTATAATTCACCCCTCCACTTT.

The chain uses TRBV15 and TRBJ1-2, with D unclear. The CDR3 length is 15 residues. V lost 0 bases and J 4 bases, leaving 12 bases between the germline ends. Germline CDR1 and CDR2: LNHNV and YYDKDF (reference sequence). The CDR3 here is CATSRDRETGYGYTF. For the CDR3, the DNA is TGTGCCACCAGCAGAGATAGGGAGACGGGCTATGGCTACACCTTC.

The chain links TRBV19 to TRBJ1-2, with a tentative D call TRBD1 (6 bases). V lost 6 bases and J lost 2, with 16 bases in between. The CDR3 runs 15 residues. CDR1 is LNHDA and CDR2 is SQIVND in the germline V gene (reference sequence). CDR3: CASREIQGANYGYTF. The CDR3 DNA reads TGTGCCAGTAGAGAGATACAGGGCGCGAACTATGGCTACACCTTC.

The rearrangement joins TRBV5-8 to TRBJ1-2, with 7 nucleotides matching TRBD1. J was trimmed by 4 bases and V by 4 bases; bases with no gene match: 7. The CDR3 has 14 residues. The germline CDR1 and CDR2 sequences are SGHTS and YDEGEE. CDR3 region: CASSQGGVGYGYTF. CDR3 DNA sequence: TGTGCCAGCAGCCAGGGGGGAGTAGGCTATGGCTACACCTTC.

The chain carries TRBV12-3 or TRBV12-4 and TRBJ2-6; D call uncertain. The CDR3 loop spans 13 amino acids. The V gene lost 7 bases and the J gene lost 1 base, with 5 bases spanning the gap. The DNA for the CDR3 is TGTGCCAGCACCCGGTCTGGGGCCAACGTCCTGACTTTC. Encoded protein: CASTRSGANVLTF.

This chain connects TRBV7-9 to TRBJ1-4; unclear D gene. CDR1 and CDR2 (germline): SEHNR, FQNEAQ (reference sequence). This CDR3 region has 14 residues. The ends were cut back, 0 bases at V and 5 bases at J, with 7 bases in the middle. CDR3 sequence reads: CASSLADINEKLFF. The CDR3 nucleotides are TGTGCCAGCAGCTTAGCAGACATCAATGAAAAACTGTTTTTT.

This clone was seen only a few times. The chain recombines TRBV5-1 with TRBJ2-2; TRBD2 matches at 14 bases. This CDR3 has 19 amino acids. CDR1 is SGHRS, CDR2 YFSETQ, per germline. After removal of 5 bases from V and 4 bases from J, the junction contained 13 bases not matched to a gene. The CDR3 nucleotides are TGCGCCAGCAGACACCCGGGACTAGCGGGGGCTATGGGCACCGGGGAGCTGTTTTTT. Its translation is CASRHPGLAGAMGTGELFF.

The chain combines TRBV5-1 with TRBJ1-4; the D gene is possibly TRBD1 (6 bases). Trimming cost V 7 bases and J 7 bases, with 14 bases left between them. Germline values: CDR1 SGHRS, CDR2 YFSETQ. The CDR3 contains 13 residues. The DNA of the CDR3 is TGCGCCAGCCGGGGGCGCGGGGGTGAAAAACTGTTTTTT. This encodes CASRGRGGEKLFF.

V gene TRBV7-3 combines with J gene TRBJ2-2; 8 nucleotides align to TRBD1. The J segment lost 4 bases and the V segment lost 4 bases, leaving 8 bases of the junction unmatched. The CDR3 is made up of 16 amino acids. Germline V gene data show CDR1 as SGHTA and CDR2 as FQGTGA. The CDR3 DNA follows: TGTGCCAGCAGCTCCCCGACAGGGGCCGGCACCGGGGAGCTGTTTTTT. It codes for CASSSPTGAGTGELFF.

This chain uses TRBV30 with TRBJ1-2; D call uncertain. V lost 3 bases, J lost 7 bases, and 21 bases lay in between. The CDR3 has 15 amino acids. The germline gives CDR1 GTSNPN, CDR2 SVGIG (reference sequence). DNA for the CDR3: TGTGCCTGGAGATGGGCCGGCACTAGCGTAAGTGGCTACACCTTC. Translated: CAWRWAGTSVSGYTF.

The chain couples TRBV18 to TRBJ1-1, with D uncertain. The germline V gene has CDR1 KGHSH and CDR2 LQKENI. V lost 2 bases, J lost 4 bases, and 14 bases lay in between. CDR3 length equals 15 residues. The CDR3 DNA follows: TGTGCCAGCTCACCAAGCCCCGGGGATCTCACTGAAGCTTTCTTT. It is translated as CASSPSPGDLTEAFF.

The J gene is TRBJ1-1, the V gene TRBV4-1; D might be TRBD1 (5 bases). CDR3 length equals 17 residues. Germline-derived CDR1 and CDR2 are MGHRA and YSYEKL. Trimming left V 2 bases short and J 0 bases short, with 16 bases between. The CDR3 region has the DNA TGCGCCAGCAGCCAACAGGGCGATCCACTAATGAACACTGAAGCTTTCTTT. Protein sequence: CASSQQGDPLMNTEAFF.

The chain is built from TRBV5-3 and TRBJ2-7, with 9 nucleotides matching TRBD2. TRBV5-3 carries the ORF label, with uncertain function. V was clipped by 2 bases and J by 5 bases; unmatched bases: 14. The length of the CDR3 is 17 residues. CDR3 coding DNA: TGTGCCAGAAGCTTAGGGCGGGAGGGCTCTTTCACCGACGAGCAGTACTTC. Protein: CARSLGREGSFTDEQYF.

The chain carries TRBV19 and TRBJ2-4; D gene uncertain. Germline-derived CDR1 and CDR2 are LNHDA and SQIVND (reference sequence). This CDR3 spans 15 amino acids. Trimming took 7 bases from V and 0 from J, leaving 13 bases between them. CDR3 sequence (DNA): TGTGCCAGTACGAGGAGTCTTTCAGCCAAAAACATTCAGTACTTC. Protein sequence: CASTRSLSAKNIQYF.

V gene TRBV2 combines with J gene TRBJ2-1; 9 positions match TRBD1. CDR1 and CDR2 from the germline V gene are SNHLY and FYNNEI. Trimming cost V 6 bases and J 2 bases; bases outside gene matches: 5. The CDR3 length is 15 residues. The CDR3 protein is CASRKGQGTYNEQFF. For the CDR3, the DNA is TGTGCCAGCAGAAAGGGACAGGGAACCTACAATGAGCAGTTCTTC.

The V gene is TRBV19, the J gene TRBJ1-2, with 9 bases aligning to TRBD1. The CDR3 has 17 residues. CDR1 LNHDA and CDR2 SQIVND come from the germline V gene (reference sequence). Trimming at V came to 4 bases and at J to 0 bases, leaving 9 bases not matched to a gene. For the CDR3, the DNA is TGTGCCAGTAGTACGGGGGGACAGGGAAGGACTAACTATGGCTACACCTTC. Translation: CASSTGGQGRTNYGYTF. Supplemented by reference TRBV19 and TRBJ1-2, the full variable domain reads DGGITQSPKYLFRKEGQNVTLSCEQNLNHDAMYWYRQDPGQGLRLIYYSQIVNDFQKGDIAEGYSVSREKKESFPLTVTSAQKNPTAFYLCASSTGGQGRTNYGYTFGSGTRLTVV.

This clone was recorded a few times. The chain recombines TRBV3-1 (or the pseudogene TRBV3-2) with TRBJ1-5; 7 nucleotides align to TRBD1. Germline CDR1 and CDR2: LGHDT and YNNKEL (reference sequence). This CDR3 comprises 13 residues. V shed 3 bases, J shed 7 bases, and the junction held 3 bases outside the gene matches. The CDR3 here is CASSHDRDQPQHF. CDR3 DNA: TGTGCCAGCAGCCATGACAGGGACCAGCCCCAGCATTTT.

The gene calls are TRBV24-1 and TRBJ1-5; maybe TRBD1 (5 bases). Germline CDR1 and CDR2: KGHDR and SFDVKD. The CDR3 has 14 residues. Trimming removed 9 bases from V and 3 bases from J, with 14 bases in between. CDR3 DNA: TGTGCCACCGCACCCGGGGGATACAATCAGCCCCAGCATTTT. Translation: CATAPGGYNQPQHF.

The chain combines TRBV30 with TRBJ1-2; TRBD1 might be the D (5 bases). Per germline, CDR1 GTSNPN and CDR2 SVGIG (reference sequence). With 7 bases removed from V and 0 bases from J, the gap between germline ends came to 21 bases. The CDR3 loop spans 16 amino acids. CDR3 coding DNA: TGTGCCTCATCCCCGGAGTGGGGCCCAGCTAACTATGGCTACACCTTC. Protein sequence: CASSPEWGPANYGYTF.

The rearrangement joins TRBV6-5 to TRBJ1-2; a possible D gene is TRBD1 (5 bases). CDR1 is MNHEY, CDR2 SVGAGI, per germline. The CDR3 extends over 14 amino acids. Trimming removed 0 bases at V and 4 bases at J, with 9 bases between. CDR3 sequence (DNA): TGTGCCAGCAGTTACTCCCGACAGCTCTATGGCTACACCTTC. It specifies CASSYSRQLYGYTF.

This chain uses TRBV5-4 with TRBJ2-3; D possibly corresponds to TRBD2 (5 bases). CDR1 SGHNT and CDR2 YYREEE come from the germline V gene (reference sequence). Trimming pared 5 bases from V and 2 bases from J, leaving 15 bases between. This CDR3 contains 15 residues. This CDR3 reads CASSKRLTSTDTQYF. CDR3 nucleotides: TGTGCCAGCAGTAAACGACTAACCTCCACAGATACGCAGTATTTT.

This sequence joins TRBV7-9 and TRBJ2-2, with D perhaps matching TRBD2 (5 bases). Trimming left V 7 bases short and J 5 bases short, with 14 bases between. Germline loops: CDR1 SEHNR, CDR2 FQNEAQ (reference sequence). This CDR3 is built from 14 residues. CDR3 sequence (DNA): TGTGCCAGCATATCTGGCGGGTCAACCGGGGAGCTGTTTTTT. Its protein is CASISGGSTGELFF.

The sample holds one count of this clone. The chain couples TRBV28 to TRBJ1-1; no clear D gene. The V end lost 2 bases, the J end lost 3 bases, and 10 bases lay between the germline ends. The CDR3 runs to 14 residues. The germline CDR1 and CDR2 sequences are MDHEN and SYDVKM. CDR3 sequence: CASSLRQADTEAFF. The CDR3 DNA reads TGTGCCAGCAGTTTAAGGCAGGCCGACACTGAAGCTTTCTTT.